This TCR beta chain was observed in a study of tissue T cells after allogeneic stem cell transplantation. Assay used: immunoSEQ multiplex PCR; TCRdb lists only in-frame clones, some missing. This sample has more than 9,500 clones, with less than 65% found just once. Unmatched junction bases numbered 9, after V lost 3 bases and J lost 2 bases. The CDR3 length is 17 residues. Germline V CDR1 and CDR2: SGHRS, YFSETQ. V gene TRBV5-1 combines with J gene TRBJ1-3, with 9 bases matching TRBD1. This material consisted of tissue from the jejunum, taken at autopsy. The sequence was obtained from a woman aged 18-49 years with breast cancer. CDR3 sequence: CASSYGTGLRAGNTIYF. Written as DNA, the CDR3 is TGCGCCAGCAGCTACGGGACAGGGTTGCGGGCTGGAAACACCATATATTTT.